Listed below are T cell receptor beta chains from one sample, sequenced in a study of response to subunit inactivated influenza vaccine. MiXCR was run by TCRdb on the RT-PCR reads, yielding one entry per CDR3 protein. The table has about 700,000 distinct CDR3 sequences, about 14% seen once. This sample comprised PBMCs from blood, obtained less than 15 days before vaccination. The source is a man aged 50-60 years who received an inactivated influenza vaccine. The CDR3 runs from the conserved cysteine through the conserved F or W. Each record gives: clone size, V gene, J gene, D gene, CDR3 DNA, CDR3 protein. D genes are given only for firm matches. Size tells how often a clone was seen (once, few, many) or the class of an expanded clone, and some rows leave it out.

>-|TRBV11-2|TRBJ1-1|-
TGTGCCAGCACTCTAGCGGGACACCTGAACACTGAAGCTTTCTTT
CASTLAGHLNTEAFF
>few|TRBV5-6|TRBJ2-3|-
TGTGCCAGCAGCCGGTGGCTGACCCCCGATACGCAGTATTTT
CASSRWLTPDTQYF
>-|TRBV20-1|TRBJ1-2|-
TGCAGTGCTAGAGTAGGCAACTATGGCTACACCTTC
CSARVGNYGYTF
>few|TRBV5-1|TRBJ1-2|-
TGCGCCAGCAGCGGAGACCCTTGGGCAGCCCGAAACTATGGCTACACCTTC
CASSGDPWAARNYGYTF
>-|TRBV3-1|TRBJ1-4|-
TGTGCCAGCAGCCGAACGACAGCAGCTAATGAAAAACTGTTTTTT
CASSRTTAANEKLFF
>-|TRBV7-6|TRBJ2-7|TRBD1
TGTGCCAGCAGCTTGGAAGCGTACAGGGGGTACCTCTACGAGCAGTACTTC
CASSLEAYRGYLYEQYF
>-|TRBV12-3/TRBV12-4|TRBJ1-6|-
TGTGCCAGCGGCCCGGAGGCACCCCTCCACTTT
CASGPEAPLHF
>-|TRBV7-9|TRBJ1-1|TRBD1
TGTGCCAGCAGCTTAGAGGACAGGGGGCGAAAGACTGAAGCTTTCTTT
CASSLEDRGRKTEAFF
>few|TRBV20-1|TRBJ2-3|-
TGCAGTGCGGCCGGGACTAGCACAGATACGCAGTATTTT
CSAAGTSTDTQYF
>few|TRBV18|TRBJ2-1|-
TGTGCCAGCTCAACAAACCAGGGTAATGAGCAGTTCTTC
CASSTNQGNEQFF
>-|TRBV5-6|TRBJ2-1|-
TGTGCCAGCAGCTTACTGGGGGATCCCTACAATGAGCAGTTCTTC
CASSLLGDPYNEQFF
>few|TRBV29-1|TRBJ1-1|TRBD1
TGCAGCGTTGAGGGTGGGACAGGGTGGTCCTCGGCTTTCTTT
CSVEGGTGWSSAFF
>-|TRBV12-3/TRBV12-4|TRBJ2-2|-
TGTGCCAGCAGTTTAAAGAGCTACACCGGGGAGCTGTTTTTT
CASSLKSYTGELFF
>-|TRBV7-2|TRBJ2-1|TRBD1
TGTGCCAGCAGCTTAGAAGGGACAGGGGACCGTGAGCAGTTCTTC
CASSLEGTGDREQFF
>-|TRBV5-1|TRBJ2-1|-
TGCGCCAGCAGCTTCAAGGGGGGTGAGCAGTTCTTC
CASSFKGGEQFF
>-|TRBV5-1|TRBJ1-1|-
TGCGCCAGCAGCTACATTAGGGACACTGAAGCTTTCTTT
CASSYIRDTEAFF
>few|TRBV7-6|TRBJ2-5|TRBD2
TGTGCCAGCAGCTTAGAGGCTTGGCCGGCTAGCGGAACCCGGGGGACCCAGTACTTC
CASSLEAWPASGTRGTQYF
>-|TRBV4-3|TRBJ1-6|TRBD1
TGCGCCAGCAACGCTAACAGGGGATTCTCAAATTCACCCCTCCACTTT
CASNANRGFSNSPLHF
>-|TRBV30|TRBJ2-7|TRBD1
TGTGCCTGGAGTGTAAGGGGGCCGAGCTCCTACGAGCAGTACTTC
CAWSVRGPSSYEQYF
>-|TRBV27|TRBJ1-2|TRBD1
TGTGCCAGCAGGACACAGGGGGCTAACTATGGCTACACCTTC
CASRTQGANYGYTF
>many|TRBV10-2|TRBJ2-7|-
TGCGCCAGCAGTGAGTTGGGGAATAGGTACGAGCAGTACTTC
CASSELGNRYEQYF
>-|TRBV12-3/TRBV12-4|TRBJ2-6|-
TGTGCCAGCATGTCGGGCGGGGCCAACGTCCTGACTTTC
CASMSGGANVLTF
>-|TRBV4-2|TRBJ2-3|TRBD2
TGTGCCAGCAGCCAATCGGTTAGCGGGACACGGACAGATACGCAGTATTTT
CASSQSVSGTRTDTQYF
>many|TRBV7-9|TRBJ1-4|TRBD1
TGTGCCAGCAGCTTGACGACAGGGGAGAAACTGTTTTTT
CASSLTTGEKLFF